This entry lists 13 T cell receptor beta chains sequenced from one sample in a study of cytomegalovirus exposure and HLA in healthy donors. Sequencing was performed with immunoSEQ multiplex PCR; in TCRdb, only in-frame clones are kept and a portion is missing. The sample has some 150,000 clones; about 83% are singletons. The specimen sequenced was PBMCs. These TCRs come from a woman aged 30 to 39 in good health and CMV-seronegative.

J is TRBJ2-2 and V is TRBV7-9; 8 bases match TRBD2. V shed 3 bases and J 4 bases; nucleotides not matched to a gene: 7. Germline V CDR1 and CDR2: SEHNR, FQNEAQ (reference sequence). CDR3 length: 16 amino acids. The CDR3 spells CASSLSGGAGTGELFF. The CDR3 DNA is TGTGCCAGCAGCTTGTCGGGGGGGGCCGGCACCGGGGAGCTGTTTTTT.

V gene TRBV30 combines with J gene TRBJ2-3; 12 bases align to TRBD2. V gave up 0 bases and J gave up 4 bases; unmatched junction bases: 5. Germline-derived CDR1 and CDR2 are GTSNPN and SVGIG (reference sequence). This CDR3 spans 16 amino acids. The CDR3 region is CAWSVVASGGADTQYF. Here the CDR3 DNA reads TGTGCCTGGAGTGTAGTGGCTAGCGGGGGGGCAGATACGCAGTATTTT.

This chain uses TRBV7-9 with TRBJ1-3; possibly TRBD1 for D (6 bases). V lost 7 bases and J lost 0, with 7 bases in between. Germline-derived CDR1 and CDR2 are SEHNR and FQNEAQ (reference sequence). The CDR3 length is 13 residues. As DNA, the CDR3 is TGTGCCAGCAAACAGGGCTCTGGAAACACCATATATTTT. Translated: CASKQGSGNTIYF.

This chain joins TRBV5-1 and TRBJ2-3; 10 nucleotides agree with TRBD2. Germline assignment: CDR1 SGHRS and CDR2 YFSETQ. Trimming cost V 4 bases and J 3 bases; bases outside gene matches: 20. The CDR3 consists of 20 residues. The CDR3 bases are TGCGCCAGCAGCGACCTGGGACGTCAACTAGCGGGGCTGGGGACAGATACGCAGTATTTT. The encoded protein is CASSDLGRQLAGLGTDTQYF.

The chain uses TRBV13 and TRBJ2-1; 11 positions match TRBD2. The CDR3 length is 17 residues. Germline loops: CDR1 PRHDT, CDR2 FYEKMQ (reference sequence). The J segment lost 7 bases and the V segment lost 3 bases, leaving 11 bases of the junction unmatched. This chain's CDR3 is CASSFQTSGETHNEQFF. CDR3 DNA sequence: TGTGCCAGCAGCTTCCAGACTAGCGGGGAGACTCATAATGAGCAGTTCTTC. Using reference TRBV13 and TRBJ2-1 for the parts outside the CDR3, the full variable domain is AAGVIQSPRHLIKEKRETATLKCYPIPRHDTVYWYQQGPGQDPQFLISFYEKMQSDKGSIPDRFSAQQFSDYHSELNMSSLELGDSALYFCASSFQTSGETHNEQFFGPGTRLTVL.

The rearrangement uses TRBV5-1 and TRBJ2-3; 12 bases line up with TRBD2. CDR3 size: 18 residues. V trimming: 2 bases; J trimming: 4 bases; junction bases outside the gene matches: 11. Germline CDR1 is SGHRS and CDR2 is YFSETQ. The CDR3: CASSFLAGGPDVADTQYF. CDR3 DNA sequence: TGCGCCAGCAGCTTTCTAGCGGGGGGGCCCGATGTCGCAGATACGCAGTATTTT.

This chain connects TRBV15 to TRBJ1-2; 8 positions match TRBD1. CDR3 length: 14 amino acids. Germline V gene sequence: CDR1 LNHNV, CDR2 YYDKDF (reference sequence). Trimming removed 1 base from V and 5 bases from J; junction bases left unmatched: 3. CDR3 protein: CATSRADREYGYTF. The CDR3, as DNA: TGTGCCACCAGCAGAGCGGACAGGGAATATGGCTACACCTTC.

V usage is TRBV7-6 and J usage is TRBJ2-1, with TRBD2 identical over 15 bases. V lost 2 bases, J lost 0 bases, and 8 bases stayed unmatched. CDR3 length: 20 residues. Germline loops: CDR1 SGHVS, CDR2 FNYEAQ. CDR3 coding DNA: TGTGCCAGCAGCTTACTTCCAGGACTAGCGGGGGGGAGCTCCTACAATGAGCAGTTCTTC. Its translation is CASSLLPGLAGGSSYNEQFF.

This sequence joins TRBV13 and TRBJ1-1; D gene unclear. The V end was cut by 0 bases, the J end by 3 bases, with 11 bases between. The CDR3 runs 15 residues. Germline-derived CDR1 and CDR2 are PRHDT and FYEKMQ (reference sequence). The CDR3 coding sequence is TGTGCCAGCAGCTTAGGCGGGTTTCTGGACACTGAAGCTTTCTTT. It translates to CASSLGGFLDTEAFF.

V is TRBV19 and J is TRBJ1-1; D is ambiguous. Germline V CDR1 and CDR2: LNHDA, SQIVND (reference sequence). The CDR3 has 14 residues. V dropped 2 bases and J dropped 0 bases, with 7 bases sitting between them. DNA of the CDR3: TGTGCCAGTAGTATATCAGGATTGAACACTGAAGCTTTCTTT. Residues: CASSISGLNTEAFF.

The sample holds a few counts of this clone. The gene calls are TRBV18 and TRBJ1-5; 7 bases align to TRBD1. Losses at the gene ends were 2 bases for V and 6 bases for J; bases not matched to a gene: 4. Germline V gene sequence: CDR1 KGHSH, CDR2 LQKENI. The CDR3 covers 14 residues. The DNA of the CDR3 is TGTGCCAGCTCACCAAGACAGGGTAGTCAGCCCCAGCATTTT. This codes for CASSPRQGSQPQHF.

This chain links TRBV30 with TRBJ1-1; D is perhaps TRBD1 (5 bases). Trimming took off 2 bases at V and 3 bases at J, with 16 bases between the two ends. Germline assignment: CDR1 GTSNPN and CDR2 SVGIG (reference sequence). CDR3 size: 15 residues. The CDR3 sequence is CAWSRWGGGDTEAFF. CDR3 nucleotide sequence: TGTGCCTGGAGTCGGTGGGGCGGGGGAGACACTGAAGCTTTCTTT.

The gene calls are TRBV18 and TRBJ2-7, with D perhaps TRBD1 (6 bases). From germline, CDR1 is KGHSH and CDR2 LQKENI. The V gene lost 5 bases and the J gene lost 2 bases, with 16 bases spanning the gap. The CDR3 extends over 15 amino acids. As DNA, the CDR3 is TGTGCCAGCTCAGAACGGACAGCCACGCCCTACGAGCAGTACTTC. This sequence encodes CASSERTATPYEQYF.